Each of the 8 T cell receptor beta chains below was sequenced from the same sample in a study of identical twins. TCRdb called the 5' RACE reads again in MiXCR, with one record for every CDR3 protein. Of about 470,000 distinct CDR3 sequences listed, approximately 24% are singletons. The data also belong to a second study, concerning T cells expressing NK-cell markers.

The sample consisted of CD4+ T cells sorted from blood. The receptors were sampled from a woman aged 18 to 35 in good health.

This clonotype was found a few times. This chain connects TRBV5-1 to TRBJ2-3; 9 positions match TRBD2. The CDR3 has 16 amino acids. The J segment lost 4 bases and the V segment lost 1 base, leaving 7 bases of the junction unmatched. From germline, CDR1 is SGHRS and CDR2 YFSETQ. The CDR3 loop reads CASSLLAGEASDTQYF. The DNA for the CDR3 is TGCGCCAGCAGCTTGTTAGCGGGAGAGGCCTCAGATACGCAGTATTTT. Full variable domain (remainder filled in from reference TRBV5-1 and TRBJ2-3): KAGVTQTPRYLIKTRGQQVTLSCSPISGHRSVSWYQQTPGQGLQFLFEYFSETQRNKGNFPGRFSGRQFSNSRSEMNVSTLELGDSALYLCASSLLAGEASDTQYFGPGTRLTVL.

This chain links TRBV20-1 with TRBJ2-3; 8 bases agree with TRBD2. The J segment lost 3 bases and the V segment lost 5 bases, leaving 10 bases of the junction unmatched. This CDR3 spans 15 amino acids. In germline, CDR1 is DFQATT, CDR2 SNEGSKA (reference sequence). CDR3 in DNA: TGCAGTGCTTTTCCGGGACCGGGAGGGACAGATACGCAGTATTTT. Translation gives CSAFPGPGGTDTQYF.

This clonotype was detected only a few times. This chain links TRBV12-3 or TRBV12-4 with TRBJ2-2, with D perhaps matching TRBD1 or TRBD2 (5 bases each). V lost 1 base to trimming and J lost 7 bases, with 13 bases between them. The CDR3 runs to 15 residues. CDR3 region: CASSLVLGTDGELFF. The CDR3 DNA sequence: TGTGCCAGCAGTTTAGTATTAGGGACCGACGGGGAGCTGTTTTTT.

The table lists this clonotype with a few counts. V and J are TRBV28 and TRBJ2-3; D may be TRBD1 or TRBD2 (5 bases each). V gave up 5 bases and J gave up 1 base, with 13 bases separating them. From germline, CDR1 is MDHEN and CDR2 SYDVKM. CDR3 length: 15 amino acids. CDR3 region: CASSVPGTGTDTQYF. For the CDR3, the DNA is TGTGCCAGCAGTGTTCCCGGGACGGGCACAGATACGCAGTATTTT.

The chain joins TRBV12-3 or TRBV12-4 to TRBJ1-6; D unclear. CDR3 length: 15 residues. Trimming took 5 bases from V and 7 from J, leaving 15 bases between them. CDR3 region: CASSADGSINSPLHF. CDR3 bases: TGTGCCAGCAGTGCCGATGGAAGTATCAATTCACCCCTCCACTTT.

CDR3 residues: CSFASGANVLTF. CDR3 in DNA: TGCAGCTTTGCTTCTGGGGCCAACGTCCTGACTTTC. The chain combines TRBV29-1 with TRBJ2-6, with D hard to call. The V end was cut by 8 bases, the J end by 1 base, with 6 bases between. The length of the CDR3 is 12 residues. CDR1 SQVTM and CDR2 ANQGSEA come from the germline V gene.

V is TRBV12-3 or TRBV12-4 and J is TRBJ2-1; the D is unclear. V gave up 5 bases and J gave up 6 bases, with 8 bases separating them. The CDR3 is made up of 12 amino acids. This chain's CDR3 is CASSLTSNEQFF. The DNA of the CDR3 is TGTGCCAGCAGTCTGACCTCCAATGAGCAGTTCTTC.

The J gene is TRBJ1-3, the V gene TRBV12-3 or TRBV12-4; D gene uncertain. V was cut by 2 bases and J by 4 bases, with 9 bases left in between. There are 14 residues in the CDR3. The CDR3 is CASSLRGLGNTIYF. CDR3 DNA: TGTGCCAGCAGTTTACGGGGTTTAGGAAACACCATATATTTT.